Below are 20 T cell receptor beta chains sequenced from a single sample in a study of tumor-infiltrating lymphocytes in localized non-small cell lung cancer. Measured with immunoSEQ multiplex PCR; TCRdb has only the in-frame clones, and not every one. In the table there are 11,000 or so clones, roughly 66% of which are singletons. The specimen was uninvolved lung tissue not adjacent to the tumor. The receptors come from a human donor with non-small cell lung cancer.

J is TRBJ1-6 and V is TRBV18, with TRBD1 identical over 9 bases. V lost 6 bases, J lost 0 bases, and 6 bases stayed unmatched. Germline lookup yields CDR1 KGHSH and CDR2 LQKENI. There are 17 residues in the CDR3. In DNA form, the CDR3 reads TGTGCCAGCTCCCGGACAGGGGAAGCCTCCTATAATTCACCCCTCCACTTT. It encodes CASSRTGEASYNSPLHF. Looking up the rest from reference TRBV18 and TRBJ1-6 gives the full variable domain: NAGVMQNPRHLVRRRGQEARLRCSPMKGHSHVYWYRQLPEEGLKFMVYLQKENIIDESGMPKERFSAEFPKEGPSILRIQQVVRGDSAAYFCASSRTGEASYNSPLHFGNGTRLTVT.

Comments on this clone: The junction departs from the called germline gene at one end, perhaps through a read error. The gene calls are TRBV28 and TRBJ2-7, with unresolved D. Germline values: CDR1 MDHEN, CDR2 SYDVKM. The CDR3 runs 10 residues. CDR3 DNA sequence: TGTGCCAGCAGTTCCTTCGAGCAGTACTTC. Its protein product is CASSSFEQYF.

The V call is TRBV30, the J call TRBJ1-2, with a possible D match to TRBD1 (6 bases). The V end was cut by 5 bases, the J end by 8 bases, with 18 bases between. The CDR3 has 13 amino acids. Germline V gene sequence: CDR1 GTSNPN, CDR2 SVGIG (reference sequence). The CDR3 DNA sequence: TGTGCCTGGGGCCGGGGGGGCGCCGGCGGCTACACCTTC. Protein sequence: CAWGRGGAGGYTF.

The V and J genes are TRBV7-9 and TRBJ2-3; 9 bases line up with TRBD1. J gave up 1 base and V 0 bases, and 2 bases lay outside the gene matches. Germline V gene lookup returns CDR1 SEHNR and CDR2 FQNEAQ (reference sequence). The CDR3 extends over 16 amino acids. CDR3 sequence: CASSLAWTGGTDTQYF. The CDR3 DNA follows: TGTGCCAGCAGCTTAGCGTGGACAGGGGGCACAGATACGCAGTATTTT.

J is TRBJ2-3 and V is TRBV7-2; D call uncertain. Trimming removed 5 bases at V and 1 base at J, with 16 bases between. Germline lookup yields CDR1 SGHTA and CDR2 FQGNSA. The CDR3 spans 16 residues. This CDR3 is CASSPAGPGGTDTQYF. The DNA of the CDR3 is TGTGCCAGCAGCCCCGCCGGCCCCGGAGGCACAGATACGCAGTATTTT.

This chain uses TRBV5-4 with TRBJ2-1, with D maybe TRBD1 (6 bases). The CDR3 extends over 15 amino acids. Trimming shortened V by 4 bases and J by 6 bases, and 17 bases separated the two germline ends. Germline V gene lookup returns CDR1 SGHNT and CDR2 YYREEE (reference sequence). The CDR3 nucleotides are TGTGCCAGCAGCCCAGTCACAGGGATGGTCAATGAGCAGTTCTTC. Its translation is CASSPVTGMVNEQFF.

The chain couples TRBV7-8 to TRBJ2-5, with D uncertain. This CDR3 comprises 15 residues. V gave up 5 bases and J gave up 5 bases, with 18 bases separating them. Germline CDR1 is SGHVS and CDR2 is FQNEAQ. CDR3: CASSPGRLPGETQYF. CDR3 DNA sequence: TGTGCCAGCAGCCCAGGTCGCTTACCCGGGGAGACCCAGTACTTC.

The J gene is TRBJ1-1, the V gene TRBV5-1, with TRBD1 as a possible D gene (5 bases). Germline V gene data show CDR1 as SGHRS and CDR2 as YFSETQ. V was shortened by 0 bases and J by 1 base, with 10 bases between the two germline ends. The CDR3 totals 15 residues. CDR3 bases: TGCGCCAGCAGCTTGGGGGGGACGGGGAACACTGAAGCTTTCTTT. Encoded protein: CASSLGGTGNTEAFF. The complete variable domain, with remaining parts taken from reference TRBV5-1 and TRBJ1-1, reads KAGVTQTPRYLIKTRGQQVTLSCSPISGHRSVSWYQQTPGQGLQFLFEYFSETQRNKGNFPGRFSGRQFSNSRSEMNVSTLELGDSALYLCASSLGGTGNTEAFFGQGTRLTVV.

The chain has TRBV29-1 and TRBJ2-4; 10 positions match TRBD2. The CDR3 loop spans 13 amino acids. CDR1 and CDR2 (germline): SQVTM, ANQGSEA. J was trimmed by 7 bases and V by 3 bases; bases with no gene match: 3. Written as DNA, the CDR3 is TGCAGCGTTGAGGCTAGCGGGAGTAACATTCAGTACTTC. This gives the protein CSVEASGSNIQYF.

This rearrangement joins TRBV5-8 to TRBJ2-1; tentatively, D is TRBD1 or TRBD2 (6 bases each). In germline, CDR1 is SGHTS, CDR2 YDEGEE. The CDR3 is 17 residues long. The ends were cut back, 3 bases at V and 0 bases at J, with 16 bases in the middle. The CDR3 loop is CASSYELSGASYNEQFF. DNA for the CDR3: TGTGCCAGCAGCTACGAATTGTCGGGGGCCTCCTACAATGAGCAGTTCTTC.

The chain links TRBV2 to TRBJ1-5; D unresolved. Germline-derived CDR1 and CDR2 are SNHLY and FYNNEI. This CDR3 has 14 amino acids. Between the trimmed V and J ends, which lost 10 bases and 3 bases, there was a span of 16 bases. The CDR3 protein is CATSARRYNQPQHF. The CDR3 DNA follows: TGTGCCACCTCAGCTCGGCGGTACAATCAGCCCCAGCATTTT.

The genes are TRBV6-6 and TRBJ2-3; D not resolved. Germline values: CDR1 MNHNY, CDR2 SVGAGI (reference sequence). Trimming took off 7 bases at V and 2 bases at J, with 16 bases between the two ends. The CDR3 spans 15 residues. The chain's CDR3 is CASKLERFLTDTQYF. The CDR3 DNA sequence: TGTGCCAGCAAATTAGAGCGTTTTCTCACAGATACGCAGTATTTT.

J is TRBJ1-1 and V is TRBV28; D unclear. This CDR3 is 15 amino acids long. Germline CDR1 and CDR2: MDHEN and SYDVKM. Trimming pared 10 bases from V and 0 bases from J, leaving 18 bases between. The CDR3 region has the DNA TGTGCCACCCGGACCGGGGTGTACCTGAACACTGAAGCTTTCTTT. It translates to CATRTGVYLNTEAFF. Based on the CDR3 plus reference TRBV28 and TRBJ1-1, the full variable domain is DVKVTQSSRYLVKRTGEKVFLECVQDMDHENMFWYRQDPGLGLRLIYFSYDVKMKEKGDIPEGYSVSREKKERFSLILESASTNQTSMYLCATRTGVYLNTEAFFGQGTRLTVV.

V usage is TRBV29-1 and J usage is TRBJ2-1; possibly TRBD2 for D (7 bases). Trimming left V 7 bases short and J 5 bases short, with 24 bases between. The V gene's germline CDR1 is SQVTM and CDR2 ANQGSEA. The CDR3 covers 16 residues. CDR3: CSARLVQTGRDNEQFF. The CDR3 DNA reads TGCAGCGCCCGTTTGGTTCAAACAGGGAGGGACAATGAGCAGTTCTTC.

The J gene is TRBJ1-6, the V gene TRBV25-1; the match to TRBD1 covers 11 bases. The CDR3 is 15 amino acids. Germline lookup yields CDR1 MGHDK and CDR2 SYGVNS. Trimming cost V 6 bases and J 10 bases; bases outside gene matches: 8. DNA for the CDR3: TGTGCCAGCAGCCAGGCCGGGACAGGGGGATCACCCCTCCACTTT. Protein sequence: CASSQAGTGGSPLHF.

V is TRBV7-2 and J is TRBJ2-5; D is undetermined. CDR3 length equals 15 residues. CDR1 and CDR2 from the germline V gene are SGHTA and FQGNSA. Trimming removed 1 base at V and 5 bases at J, with 14 bases between. CDR3 loop: CASSLGSVLWETQYF. The DNA for the CDR3 is TGTGCCAGCAGCTTAGGTTCTGTCCTTTGGGAGACCCAGTACTTC.

The chain employs TRBV28 and TRBJ1-5, with D possibly being TRBD1 (6 bases). Germline loops: CDR1 MDHEN, CDR2 SYDVKM. The V end lost 4 bases, the J end lost 5 bases, and 18 bases lay between the germline ends. This CDR3 has 16 residues. CDR3 nucleotide sequence: TGTGCCAGCAGTTCCTCCAAGGACAGCAATTATCAGCCCCAGCATTTT. This sequence encodes CASSSSKDSNYQPQHF.

CDR3 loop: CASSLYGQDTQYF. CDR3 nucleotides: TGTGCCAGCAGCTTATACGGGCAAGATACGCAGTATTTT. The chain carries TRBV13 and TRBJ2-3; D gene ambiguous. The V end lost 2 bases, the J end lost 5 bases, and 8 bases lay between the germline ends. CDR3 size: 13 residues. Per germline, CDR1 PRHDT and CDR2 FYEKMQ (reference sequence).

The chain recombines TRBV10-3 with TRBJ1-3; 10 positions match TRBD1. The junction had 12 bases not matched to a gene; V was cut back by 9 bases and J by 4 bases. CDR3 size: 16 residues. Germline CDR1 ENHRY, CDR2 SYGVKD. The DNA for the CDR3 is TGTGCCATTCGGGACAGGGACAGGGGTTCGGGAAACACCATATATTTT. This encodes CAIRDRDRGSGNTIYF.

A few counts support this clone. V is TRBV29-1 and J is TRBJ2-2; a weak D match, TRBD2 (6 bases). This CDR3 has 15 residues. Germline CDR1 reads SQVTM; CDR2 reads ANQGSEA. Trimming left V 5 bases short and J 0 bases short, with 13 bases between. CDR3 DNA: TGCAGCGTTAAGGCCCCGGGGGCGAACACCGGGGAGCTGTTTTTT. This translates into CSVKAPGANTGELFF.